One and the same sample provided the 23 T cell receptor beta chains below, sequenced in a study of blood T cell repertoires in COVID-19. The repertoire was sequenced with immunoSEQ multiplex PCR; TCRdb's copy has only in-frame clones and lacks some. Here the sample spans more than 250,000 clones, about nine tenths being singletons. The sequenced material came from peripheral blood. These receptors originate from a man aged 45-60 years with active or convalescent COVID-19.

The V gene is TRBV19, the J gene TRBJ1-5; no clear D. V was cut by 6 bases and J by 2 bases, with 17 bases left in between. Germline CDR1 LNHDA, CDR2 SQIVND (reference sequence). This CDR3 contains 16 residues. The CDR3 protein is CASSPARPSGNQPQHF. The CDR3 coding sequence is TGTGCCAGTAGCCCGGCCCGCCCTAGTGGCAATCAGCCCCAGCATTTT.

The chain is built from TRBV27 and TRBJ2-3; 11 nucleotides line up with TRBD2. Germline-derived CDR1 and CDR2 are MNHEY and SMNVEV (reference sequence). This CDR3 is 17 amino acids long. Unmatched junction bases numbered 7, after V lost 3 bases and J lost 2 bases. The CDR3 bases are TGTGCCAGCAGTTTGTACGGGACTAGCGGTTTCACAGATACGCAGTATTTT. It codes for CASSLYGTSGFTDTQYF.

On this clone itself: The same CDR3 can be traced to other DNA sequences in this sample. This chain connects TRBV20-1 to TRBJ1-1; unclear D gene. The V end lost 6 bases, the J end lost 3 bases, and 8 bases lay between the germline ends. The CDR3 is 11 amino acids. The germline CDR1 and CDR2 sequences are DFQATT and SNEGSKA (reference sequence). Here the CDR3 DNA reads TGCAGTGCCCCGAGGGACACTGAAGCTTTCTTT. Translation: CSAPRDTEAFF.

The chain joins TRBV13 to TRBJ1-2, with 8 bases aligning to TRBD1. V lost 4 bases, J lost 4 bases, and 11 bases stayed unmatched. The CDR3 totals 16 residues. CDR1 and CDR2 from the germline V gene are PRHDT and FYEKMQ (reference sequence). The CDR3 spells CASSSPDREGRYGYTF. The CDR3 bases are TGTGCCAGCAGCTCCCCGGACAGGGAAGGACGCTATGGCTACACCTTC.

The V gene is TRBV19, the J gene TRBJ1-4; TRBD1 is a possible D gene (5 bases). V was clipped by 5 bases and J by 2 bases, with 9 bases between them. In germline, CDR1 is LNHDA, CDR2 SQIVND (reference sequence). This CDR3 has 14 residues. CDR3 residues: CASSGQVTNEKLFF. The CDR3 nucleotides read TGTGCCAGTAGTGGACAAGTTACTAATGAAAAACTGTTTTTT.

The V gene is TRBV6-5, the J gene TRBJ1-2, with no clear D. This CDR3 region has 13 residues. Germline values: CDR1 MNHEY, CDR2 SVGAGI. V gave up 5 bases and J gave up 0 bases, with 7 bases separating them. This CDR3 reads CASSPLANYGYTF. The CDR3 DNA follows: TGTGCCAGCAGTCCTCTTGCTAACTATGGCTACACCTTC.

This chain links TRBV19 with TRBJ1-5, with 10 bases aligning to TRBD1. The ends lost 2 bases at V and 0 bases at J; junction bases unmatched: 7. The CDR3 covers 18 residues. Looked up from germline, CDR1 is LNHDA and CDR2 is SQIVND (reference sequence). CDR3 in DNA: TGTGCCAGTAGTATATCGGGGACAGGGGTGGATAGCAATCAGCCCCAGCATTTT. This translates into CASSISGTGVDSNQPQHF. The whole variable domain, remainder taken from reference TRBV19 and TRBJ1-5, is DGGITQSPKYLFRKEGQNVTLSCEQNLNHDAMYWYRQDPGQGLRLIYYSQIVNDFQKGDIAEGYSVSREKKESFPLTVTSAQKNPTAFYLCASSISGTGVDSNQPQHFGDGTRLSIL.

The rearrangement joins TRBV7-2 to TRBJ1-3; D remains ambiguous. V shed 5 bases and J shed 7 bases, with 9 bases lying between them. Germline V lookup: CDR1 SGHTA, CDR2 FQGNSA. The CDR3 length is 12 residues. The CDR3 reads CASSPESNTIYF. DNA of the CDR3: TGTGCCAGCAGCCCAGAATCGAACACCATATATTTT.

The gene calls are TRBV5-4 and TRBJ2-2, with a tentative D call TRBD1 (6 bases). The V and J ends lost 4 bases and 5 bases respectively, with 12 bases between them. Per the germline V gene, CDR1 is SGHNT and CDR2 is YYREEE (reference sequence). The CDR3 loop spans 14 amino acids. CDR3 in amino acids: CASSRGQQTGELFF. DNA for the CDR3: TGTGCCAGCAGCAGAGGACAGCAGACCGGGGAGCTGTTTTTT.

This clone has just one count. The V gene is TRBV30, the J gene TRBJ2-1; D is ambiguous. V lost 3 bases to trimming and J lost 2 bases, with 8 bases between them. The germline V gene has CDR1 GTSNPN and CDR2 SVGIG (reference sequence). The CDR3 sequence is 13 residues long. CDR3 sequence (DNA): TGTGCCTGGAGACCAGGCGCCTACAATGAGCAGTTCTTC. This translates into CAWRPGAYNEQFF.

The chain has TRBV11-3 and TRBJ2-3; TRBD2 agrees at 8 bases. The V gene end was trimmed by 5 bases and the J gene end by 2 bases; junction bases not matched to a gene: 6. The CDR3 totals 15 residues. Germline V gene lookup returns CDR1 SGHNT and CDR2 YENEEA. CDR3 in DNA: TGTGCCAGCAGCCCCTCAGCGGGGGTCACAGATACGCAGTATTTT. Translating gives CASSPSAGVTDTQYF.

This clone was counted once. The CDR3 sequence is CASIVSGRPNTQYF. CDR3 nucleotides: TGTGCCAGCATCGTTAGCGGGAGGCCAAATACGCAGTATTTT. The genes are TRBV27 and TRBJ2-3, with TRBD2 identical over 10 bases. The CDR3 is made up of 14 amino acids. The trim removed 7 bases at V and 7 bases at J, leaving 8 bases unmatched. Germline V gives CDR1 MNHEY, CDR2 SMNVEV (reference sequence).

This sequence joins TRBV18 and TRBJ1-2; 11 bases match TRBD1. The trim removed 6 bases at V and 4 bases at J, leaving 4 bases unmatched. The CDR3 length is 14 residues. Germline CDR1 KGHSH, CDR2 LQKENI. CDR3 nucleotide sequence: TGTGCCAGCTCGGTAGGACAGGGGGCCTATGGCTACACCTTC. This translates into CASSVGQGAYGYTF.

With regard to this clone: Within the sample, other DNA sequences also encode this same CDR3. The chain uses TRBV9 and TRBJ2-7; 7 nucleotides align to TRBD2. The V gene end was trimmed by 1 base and the J gene end by 0 bases; junction bases not matched to a gene: 1. This CDR3 has 14 amino acids. CDR1 SGDLS and CDR2 YYNGEE come from the germline V gene. CDR3 loop: CASSVSGNSYEQYF. For the CDR3, the DNA is TGTGCCAGCAGCGTAAGCGGGAACTCCTACGAGCAGTACTTC.

The chain carries TRBV19 and TRBJ2-5, with D perhaps matching TRBD2 (5 bases). The germline V gene encodes CDR1 LNHDA and CDR2 SQIVND (reference sequence). The CDR3 covers 14 residues. Trimming took off 5 bases at V and 1 base at J, with 11 bases between the two ends. The CDR3 protein is CASSEGEGQETQYF. CDR3 bases: TGTGCCAGTAGTGAGGGAGAGGGCCAAGAGACCCAGTACTTC.

The chain has TRBV10-2 and TRBJ2-1, with 9 bases that match TRBD1. The V and J ends lost 4 bases and 0 bases, in that order; junction bases with no gene match: 16. Germline assignment: CDR1 WSHSY and CDR2 SAAADI. CDR3 length: 20 amino acids. The CDR3 nucleotides are TGCGCCAGCAGTGGCGGGACAGGGTTCTTAGGGCCTAGCTCCTACAATGAGCAGTTCTTC. Translated: CASSGGTGFLGPSSYNEQFF.

The V call is TRBV2, the J call TRBJ2-3; 14 positions agree with TRBD2. This CDR3 is 16 amino acids long. Germline CDR1 SNHLY, CDR2 FYNNEI. Losses at the gene ends were 9 bases for V and 2 bases for J; bases not matched to a gene: 7. CDR3 loop: CARGTSGGSATDTQYF. As DNA, the CDR3 is TGTGCCAGGGGGACTAGCGGGGGCTCCGCCACAGATACGCAGTATTTT.

This clone was detected once. The V call is TRBV4-2, the J call TRBJ2-3; possible D gene TRBD1, 6 bases. CDR1 LGHNA and CDR2 YNFKEQ come from the germline V gene. V was pared by 0 bases and J by 5 bases, with 9 bases between. This CDR3 is 14 amino acids long. The CDR3 DNA is TGTGCCAGCAGCCAAGATAGGGGGAGAGATACGCAGTATTTT. Translated: CASSQDRGRDTQYF.

V gene TRBV28 combines with J gene TRBJ1-3, with a weak D call TRBD1 (6 bases). Germline V gene sequence: CDR1 MDHEN, CDR2 SYDVKM. This CDR3 region has 14 residues. The V gene lost 5 bases and the J gene lost 4 bases, with 12 bases spanning the gap. This CDR3 reads CASSPPGTGNTIYF. The CDR3 DNA is TGTGCCAGCAGTCCCCCTGGGACAGGAAACACCATATATTTT.

The rearrangement uses TRBV4-3 and TRBJ1-6; 9 positions agree with TRBD1. The CDR3 consists of 15 residues. CDR1 LGHNA and CDR2 YSLEER come from the germline V gene. Losses at the gene ends were 4 bases for V and 10 bases for J; bases not matched to a gene: 8. The CDR3 bases are TGCGCCAGCAGCCCTAGATGGACAGGGGACTCACCCCTCCACTTT. This encodes CASSPRWTGDSPLHF.

V and J are TRBV7-2 and TRBJ1-3; D not resolved. The CDR3 is 17 residues long. V lost 3 bases and J lost 0, with 15 bases in between. The germline gives CDR1 SGHTA, CDR2 FQGNSA. The CDR3 protein is CASSFTSGGSSGNTIYF. The CDR3 DNA sequence: TGTGCCAGCAGCTTTACTAGTGGCGGTAGCTCTGGAAACACCATATATTTT.

The rearrangement joins TRBV5-1 to TRBJ2-7, with 7 bases matching TRBD1. The V and J ends lost 3 bases and 2 bases, in that order; junction bases with no gene match: 5. The CDR3 consists of 14 residues. Germline V gene lookup returns CDR1 SGHRS and CDR2 YFSETQ. In DNA form, the CDR3 reads TGCGCCAGCAGCTACCGGGACAGAGCCTACGAGCAGTACTTC. Protein: CASSYRDRAYEQYF.

The chain couples TRBV7-2 to TRBJ2-5, with 12 bases identical to TRBD2. Germline-derived CDR1 and CDR2 are SGHTA and FQGNSA. The CDR3 covers 15 residues. V shed 3 bases, J shed 4 bases, and the junction held 3 bases outside the gene matches. The CDR3 spells CASSFQLAGGETQYF. The CDR3 nucleotides read TGTGCCAGCAGCTTTCAACTAGCGGGGGGAGAGACCCAGTACTTC.